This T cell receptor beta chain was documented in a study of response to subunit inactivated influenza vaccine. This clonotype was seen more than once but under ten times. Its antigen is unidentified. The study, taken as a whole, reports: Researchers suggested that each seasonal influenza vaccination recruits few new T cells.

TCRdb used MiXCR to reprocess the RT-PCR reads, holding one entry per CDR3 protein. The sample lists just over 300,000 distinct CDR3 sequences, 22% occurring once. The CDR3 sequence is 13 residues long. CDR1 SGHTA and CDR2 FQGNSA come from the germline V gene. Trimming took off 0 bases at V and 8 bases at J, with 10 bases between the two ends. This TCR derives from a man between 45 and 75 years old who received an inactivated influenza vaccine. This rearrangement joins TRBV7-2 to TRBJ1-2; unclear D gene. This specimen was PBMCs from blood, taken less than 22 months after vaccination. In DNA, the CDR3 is TGTGCCAGCAGCTTAGCGGGTTCAAGGGGCTACACCTTC. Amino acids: CASSLAGSRGYTF. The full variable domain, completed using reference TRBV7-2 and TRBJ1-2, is GAGVSQSPSNKVTEKGKDVELRCDPISGHTALYWYRQSLGQGLEFLIYFQGNSAPDKSGLPSDRFSAERTGGSVSTLTIQRTQQEDSAVYLCASSLAGSRGYTFGSGTRLTVV.